These T cell receptor beta chains were read from a single sample in a study of CD4 and CD8 cells across lung adenocarcinoma regions. One entry per CDR3 protein results from TCRdb running MiXCR on the PCR reads. Of 13,000 or so distinct CDR3 sequences detected, approximately 50% appear once; the ten largest clones hold roughly 40%. The specimen sequenced was CD8+ T cells from the margin of a lung tumor. These receptors all come from a female donor with lung adenocarcinoma. The CD4 and CD8 labels of this study may be unreliable. Both conserved end residues are part of each CDR3. Fields, in order: J gene, clone size, V gene, D gene, CDR3 protein, CDR3 DNA. D genes are given only for firm matches. Clone size is not always given. Where it is, it says once, few, many or a class for expanded clones.

J: TRBJ1-1; size: few; V: TRBV11-2; D: NA; CDR3: CASSHGHMNTEAFF; DNA: TGTGCCAGCAGCCATGGACACATGAACACTGAAGCTTTCTTT
J: TRBJ1-6; size: few; V: TRBV9; D: NA; CDR3: CASSVEPESPLHF; DNA: TGTGCCAGCAGCGTAGAGCCAGAGTCACCCCTCCACTTT
J: TRBJ2-5; size: medium-sized; V: TRBV6-5; D: TRBD2; CDR3: CASSSGLAGGRTQYF; DNA: TGTGCCAGCAGTTCGGGACTAGCGGGGGGGAGGACCCAGTACTTC
J: TRBJ2-4; size: NA; V: TRBV6-1; D: TRBD1; CDR3: CGSRGPGAKNTQYF; DNA: TGTGGCAGCAGGGGGCCGGGGGCCAAAAACACGCAGTACTTC
J: TRBJ2-3; size: NA; V: TRBV7-9; D: NA; CDR3: CASSLWIADTQYF; DNA: TGTGCCAGCAGCTTATGGATCGCAGATACACAGTATTTT
J: TRBJ2-3; size: NA; V: TRBV27; D: NA; CDR3: CAGSGGRDKETQYF; DNA: TGTGCGGGCAGTGGGGGCCGGGACAAAGAGACCCAGTATTTT
J: TRBJ2-5; size: NA; V: TRBV4-1; D: NA; CDR3: CASRGPGSRGAETQYF; DNA: TGCGCCAGCAGGGGCCCGGGGTCCCGAGGGGCAGAGACGCAGTACTTC
J: TRBJ2-3; size: NA; V: TRBV6-4; D: TRBD2; CDR3: CASSKLAGEGETQYF; DNA: TGTGCCAGCAGTAAGCTAGCGGGGGAAGGAGAGACGCAGTACTTT
J: TRBJ1-1; size: once; V: TRBV11-1; D: TRBD1; CDR3: CASSTRDREFSTEAFF; DNA: TGTGCCAGCAGCACCCGGGACAGGGAGTTCAGCACTGAAGCTTTCTTT
J: TRBJ2-3; size: NA; V: TRBV10-3; D: NA; CDR3: CGVTGVGAKNTQYF; DNA: TGTGGCGTCACGGGGGTGGGAGCCAAAAATACGCAGTATTTT
J: TRBJ2-3; size: NA; V: TRBV4-1; D: NA; CDR3: CAGRGGLARDTQYF; DNA: TGCGCGGGGCGCGGGGGCCTTGCCCGAGATACCCAGTATTTC
J: TRBJ2-3; size: few; V: TRBV6-5; D: TRBD2; CDR3: CASSFTSGVEADTQYF; DNA: TGTGCCAGCAGTTTCACTAGCGGGGTTGAGGCAGATACGCAGTATTTT
J: TRBJ2-5; size: NA; V: TRBV6-1; D: TRBD2; CDR3: CACGGSGHPTTETQYF; DNA: TGTGCCTGCGGGGGGAGCGGGCACCCAACCACAGAGACGCAGTATTTC
J: TRBJ2-1; size: few; V: TRBV10-2; D: NA; CDR3: CASSVALEQFF; DNA: TGCGCCAGCAGCGTAGCGCTTGAGCAGTTCTTC
J: TRBJ2-5; size: NA; V: TRBV6-2/TRBV6-3; D: NA; CDR3: CASSRDGGFQETQYF; DNA: TGTGCCAGCAGCCGGGACGGAGGGTTCCAAGAGACCCAGTACTTC
J: TRBJ1-3; size: once; V: TRBV7-9; D: NA; CDR3: CASSPRGPSYGNTIYF; DNA: TGTGCCAGCAGCCCCCGGGGACCGTCGTATGGAAACACCATATATTTT
J: TRBJ2-1; size: NA; V: TRBV6-5; D: NA; CDR3: CASSYSGLGGYSYEQFF; DNA: TGTGCCAGCAGTTACTCAGGTCTTGGGGGATACTCCTACGAGCAGTTCTTC
J: TRBJ1-4; size: NA; V: TRBV6-5; D: NA; CDR3: CASSLGGPNEKLFF; DNA: TGTGCCAGCAGTTTAGGGGGGCCCAATGAAAAACTGTTTTTT
J: TRBJ2-1; size: NA; V: TRBV7-8; D: TRBD2; CDR3: CASSPPTSGYNEQFF; DNA: TGTGCCAGCAGCCCGCCGACTAGCGGGTACAATGAGCAGTTCTTC
J: TRBJ1-4; size: NA; V: TRBV7-2; D: TRBD1; CDR3: CASSPRLQGAGGKLFF; DNA: TGTGCCAGCAGCCCGCGGTTACAGGGGGCTGGAGGAAAACTGTTTTTT
J: TRBJ2-3; size: few; V: TRBV6-5; D: TRBD1; CDR3: CASSYFQTGGEDTQYF; DNA: TGTGCCAGCAGTTATTTTCAAACAGGGGGAGAAGATACGCAGTATTTT
J: TRBJ2-1; size: NA; V: TRBV6-5; D: TRBD2; CDR3: CASSLPWTSGNEQFF; DNA: TGTGCCAGCAGTTTACCCTGGACTAGCGGCAATGAGCAGTTCTTC
J: TRBJ2-7; size: NA; V: TRBV20-1; D: NA; CDR3: CSARDRQGTTYEQYF; DNA: TGCAGTGCTAGAGATCGGCAGGGAACGACCTACGAGCAGTACTTC
J: TRBJ1-6; size: many; V: TRBV4-1; D: NA; CDR3: CASGAVSSYNSPLHF; DNA: TGCGCCAGCGGAGCAGTCAGCTCCTATAATTCACCCCTCCACTTT
J: TRBJ2-5; size: NA; V: TRBV27; D: NA; CDR3: CASRIRGLRGGGETQYF; DNA: TGTGCCAGCAGGATTAGGGGTCTGAGGGGGGGTGGGGAGACCCAGTACTTC
J: TRBJ2-6; size: medium-sized; V: TRBV6-1; D: TRBD1; CDR3: CASSELGQDSGANVLTF; DNA: TGTGCCAGCAGTGAGTTAGGACAGGACTCTGGGGCCAACGTCCTGACTTTC